Listed below are T cell receptor beta chains from one sample, sequenced in a study of blood T cell repertoires in COVID-19. Profiling relied on immunoSEQ multiplex PCR, and the TCRdb table lists in-frame clones only, not all of them. Altogether 35,000 to 45,000 clones are present, approximately 86% being singletons, with the ten largest covering roughly 30%. Sample: peripheral blood. These receptors originate from a woman of 80 years or more with acute or convalescent COVID-19. Each CDR3 is given with its conserved first and last residue. D genes are given only for firm matches. Part of the rows lack a size; the others show once, few, many or a class for expanded clones.

clone size	J gene	D gene	V gene	CDR3 DNA	CDR3 protein
.	TRBJ2-1	.	TRBV3-1/TRBV3-2	TGTGCCAGCAGCCAAGCAACAACCGCCGATGAGCAGTTCTTC	CASSQATTADEQFF
.	TRBJ1-2	.	TRBV11-2	TGTGCCAGCAGCTTAGGGTCTAGCGCTAACTATGGCTACACCTTC	CASSLGSSANYGYTF
.	TRBJ2-7	.	TRBV2	TGTGCCAGCACCGGAGAGGGTTTGGCCTACGAGCAGTACTTC	CASTGEGLAYEQYF
.	TRBJ2-3	.	TRBV27	TGTGCCAGCAGTTTCCTAGGCACCGTCAATACGCAGTATTTT	CASSFLGTVNTQYF
once	TRBJ1-3	.	TRBV10-3	TGTGCCATCAGTGGGGTCGTAGGTAGGGGCCCGAAGACTGGAAACACCATATATTTT	CAISGVVGRGPKTGNTIYF
.	TRBJ2-3	TRBD2	TRBV7-7	TGTGCCAGCAGCTTAGGCGGGAGTGAGGGAGATACGCAGTATTTT	CASSLGGSEGDTQYF
.	TRBJ2-2	.	TRBV12-5	TGTGCTAGTGGTTCAGCGACTGCGAACACCGGGGAGCTGTTTTTT	CASGSATANTGELFF
.	TRBJ2-1	TRBD2	TRBV7-8	TGTGCCAGCAGCCGACCCGGGACTAGCGGGAGTAGGTTCTTC	CASSRPGTSGSRFF
.	TRBJ2-7	TRBD2	TRBV4-1	TGCGCCAGCAGCCAGGGGACTAGCGGGCTAATATACGAGCAGTACTTC	CASSQGTSGLIYEQYF
.	TRBJ2-7	TRBD2	TRBV10-3	TGTGCCATCAGTCCAGGAGGGACTAGCGGGACTAACGAGCAGTACTTC	CAISPGGTSGTNEQYF
.	TRBJ2-3	TRBD2	TRBV18	TGTGCCAGCTCACTGAGTTCGGCGGGGGGCACAGATACGCAGTATTTT	CASSLSSAGGTDTQYF
.	TRBJ1-2	TRBD1	TRBV14	TGTGCCAGCAGCCAAATGGGACAGGGGGTCGATGGCTACACCTTC	CASSQMGQGVDGYTF
.	TRBJ1-4	TRBD1	TRBV5-1	TGCGCCAGCTGCCCACAGGGGCCATTTAATGAAAAACTGTTTTTT	CASCPQGPFNEKLFF
once	TRBJ2-2	TRBD1	TRBV10-3	TGTGCCATCAGTGCCGGGACAGGGGGCTCCGGGGAGCTGTTTTTT	CAISAGTGGSGELFF
.	TRBJ2-7	.	TRBV12-3/TRBV12-4	TGTGCCAGCAAGGTTAGCGGTGCCTACGAGCAGTACTTC	CASKVSGAYEQYF
.	TRBJ1-4	.	TRBV6-5	TGTGCCACCAAACGGGGGGGACCCAATAATGAAAAACTGTTTTTT	CATKRGGPNNEKLFF
.	TRBJ2-1	TRBD2	TRBV7-9	TGTGCCAGCAGCTTTGGCGCCGGACTAGCGGGGAATGAGCAGTTCTTC	CASSFGAGLAGNEQFF
.	TRBJ2-3	.	TRBV10-3	TGTGCCATCAGGGACAATGCTTTGACGCAGTATTTT	CAIRDNALTQYF
once	TRBJ2-7	TRBD2	TRBV2	TGTGCCAGCAACTTAGCGGGAGGCGCCTACGAGCAGTACTTC	CASNLAGGAYEQYF
.	TRBJ1-1	.	TRBV6-1	TGTGCCAGCAGTGAAGCACTCGGGGGGAACACTGAAGCTTTCTTT	CASSEALGGNTEAFF
few	TRBJ2-3	TRBD2	TRBV7-9	TGTGCCGGCGCCTTGGCGGGAGCCAGTACGCAGTATTTT	CAGALAGASTQYF
.	TRBJ2-7	TRBD2	TRBV2	TGTGCCCCCTGGGGGGGGCACCGGGGGGGCTCCTACGAGCAGTACTTC	CAPWGGHRGGSYEQYF
.	TRBJ2-1	TRBD2	TRBV6-5	TGTGCCAGCAGTCCCGGACTAGCGGCCAATGAGCAGTTCTTC	CASSPGLAANEQFF
.	TRBJ1-1	TRBD1	TRBV10-2	TGCGCCAGCAGTAGACAGGGCGGTCCGGTGCTGAACACTGAAGCTTTCTTT	CASSRQGGPVLNTEAFF
.	TRBJ2-6	.	TRBV13	TGTGCCAGCAGTATAGGGGTCTCTGGGGCCAACGTCCTGACTTTC	CASSIGVSGANVLTF
once	TRBJ2-7	.	TRBV5-4	TGTGCCAGCAGCGCCTTGGGAGCGGAACCCTACGAGCAGTACTTC	CASSALGAEPYEQYF